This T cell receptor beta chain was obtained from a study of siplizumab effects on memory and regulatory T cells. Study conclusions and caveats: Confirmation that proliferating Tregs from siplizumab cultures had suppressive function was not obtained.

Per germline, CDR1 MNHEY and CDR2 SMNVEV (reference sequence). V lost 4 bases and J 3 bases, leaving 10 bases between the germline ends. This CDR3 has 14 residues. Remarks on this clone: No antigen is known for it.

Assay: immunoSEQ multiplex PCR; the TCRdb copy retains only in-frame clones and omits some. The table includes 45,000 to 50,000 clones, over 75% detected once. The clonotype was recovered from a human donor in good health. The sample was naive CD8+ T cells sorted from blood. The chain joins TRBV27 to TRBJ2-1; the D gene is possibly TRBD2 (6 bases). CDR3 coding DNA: TGTGCCAGCAGTTGGCCGGGACTCTACAATGAGCAGTTCTTC. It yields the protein CASSWPGLYNEQFF.